These 19 T cell receptor beta chains were sequenced from one sample in a study of memory CD8 T cells in hepatitis C reinfection. Time point specified: pre-reinfection, 55 to 20 weeks before reinfection detection. No in vitro expansion preceded TCR sequencing of the sorted cells. Sequenced by immunoSEQ multiplex PCR; TCRdb stores in-frame clones only, minus some. The sample has approximately 50,000 clones; around nine tenths are singletons. Input material: naive CD8+ T cells sorted from blood. Source of these receptors: a man aged 18 to 29 with hepatitis C virus infection.

V and J are TRBV27 and TRBJ1-1; 11 bases are shared with TRBD1. This CDR3 region has 13 residues. V lost 9 bases to trimming and J lost 3 bases; unmatched junction nucleotides: 3. In germline, CDR1 is MNHEY, CDR2 SMNVEV (reference sequence). The chain's CDR3 is CASWDRGYTEAFF. DNA for the CDR3: TGTGCCAGTTGGGACAGGGGGTACACTGAAGCTTTCTTT.

This clone has just one count. The rearrangement links TRBV11-2 to TRBJ2-1, with a weak D call TRBD2 (6 bases). V was clipped by 1 base and J by 4 bases, with 11 bases between them. Germline V CDR1 and CDR2: SGHAT, FQNNGV. The CDR3 is made up of 15 amino acids. The CDR3 DNA sequence: TGTGCCAGCAGCTTAGCCGGGGGATATTACAATGAGCAGTTCTTC. Translating gives CASSLAGGYYNEQFF.

The gene calls are TRBV7-8 and TRBJ1-1, with unresolved D. This CDR3 contains 16 residues. Trimming stripped 5 bases from V and 1 base from J, with 17 bases between. Germline V CDR1 and CDR2: SGHVS, FQNEAQ. The CDR3 DNA reads as TGTGCCAGCAGCCTAGAGGGTAGCGAGGCGAACACTGAAGCTTTCTTT. As protein: CASSLEGSEANTEAFF.

The chain carries TRBV19 and TRBJ2-2, with a tentative D call TRBD2 (5 bases). The V and J ends lost 5 bases and 5 bases respectively, with 21 bases between them. This CDR3 is built from 17 residues. In germline, CDR1 is LNHDA, CDR2 SQIVND (reference sequence). DNA of the CDR3: TGTGCCAGTAGTCCCACGGGTTCAGGAATAGCGACCGGGGAGCTGTTTTTT. It codes for CASSPTGSGIATGELFF.

The chain links TRBV7-9 to TRBJ2-1; possible D gene TRBD1, 6 bases. Germline values: CDR1 SEHNR, CDR2 FQNEAQ (reference sequence). The CDR3 sequence is 15 residues long. The V gene lost 5 bases and the J gene lost 3 bases, with 14 bases spanning the gap. For the CDR3, the DNA is TGTGCCAGCAGCGCTTCCTGGACAGACTACAATGAGCAGTTCTTC. Residues: CASSASWTDYNEQFF. The whole variable domain, remainder taken from reference TRBV7-9 and TRBJ2-1, is DTGVSQNPRHKITKRGQNVTFRCDPISEHNRLYWYRQTLGQGPEFLTYFQNEAQLEKSRLLSDRFSAERPKGSFSTLEIQRTEQGDSAMYLCASSASWTDYNEQFFGPGTRLTVL.

This clone came up once. The J gene is TRBJ2-7, the V gene TRBV28, with a possible D match to TRBD2 (5 bases). The CDR3 is 13 amino acids. Germline lookup yields CDR1 MDHEN and CDR2 SYDVKM. The V end was cut by 6 bases, the J end by 5 bases, with 14 bases between. This chain's CDR3 is CASRGNGNDEQYF. DNA for the CDR3: TGTGCCAGCAGAGGGAACGGGAACGACGAGCAGTACTTC.

Only a few counts were recorded for this clone. The chain couples TRBV4-1 to TRBJ1-1, with D maybe TRBD1 (5 bases). The germline V gene has CDR1 MGHRA and CDR2 YSYEKL. The germline V and J ends were trimmed by 1 base and 6 bases, with 15 bases remaining between them. The CDR3 loop spans 15 amino acids. The CDR3 protein is CASSQGWVQDPEAFF. The CDR3 DNA follows: TGCGCCAGCAGCCAAGGATGGGTACAGGACCCTGAAGCTTTCTTT.

The chain joins TRBV7-9 to TRBJ2-3; 7 bases fit TRBD2. This CDR3 is built from 16 residues. V shed 1 base and J 0 bases; nucleotides not matched to a gene: 4. CDR1 is SEHNR and CDR2 is FQNEAQ in the germline V gene (reference sequence). The CDR3 region is CASSLGWGGSTDTQYF. The CDR3 bases are TGTGCCAGCAGCTTAGGATGGGGGGGGAGCACAGATACGCAGTATTTT. Supplemented by reference TRBV7-9 and TRBJ2-3, the full variable domain reads DTGVSQNPRHKITKRGQNVTFRCDPISEHNRLYWYRQTLGQGPEFLTYFQNEAQLEKSRLLSDRFSAERPKGSFSTLEIQRTEQGDSAMYLCASSLGWGGSTDTQYFGPGTRLTVL.

The J gene is TRBJ1-4, the V gene TRBV4-3; possible D gene TRBD1, 5 bases. V lost 4 bases, J lost 2 bases, and 11 bases lay in between. CDR3 size: 15 residues. Germline CDR1 and CDR2: LGHNA and YSLEER. The CDR3 nucleotides read TGCGCCAGCAGCCTCATTGGGGGGACTAATGAAAAACTGTTTTTT. Protein: CASSLIGGTNEKLFF.

The rearrangement uses TRBV5-6 and TRBJ2-7; 7 bases are a match to TRBD1. The V segment lost 3 bases and the J segment 3 bases; nucleotides outside the gene matches: 3. Germline CDR1 reads SGHDT; CDR2 reads YYEEEE. This CDR3 region has 13 residues. The CDR3 protein is CASSWGQSYEQYV. The CDR3 DNA sequence: TGTGCCAGCAGCTGGGGACAGAGCTACGAGCAGTACGTC.

The rearrangement uses TRBV15 and TRBJ1-1, with D hard to call. The germline CDR1 and CDR2 sequences are LNHNV and YYDKDF (reference sequence). Trimming took 0 bases from V and 0 from J, leaving 8 bases between them. There are 15 residues in the CDR3. The CDR3 DNA is TGTGCCACCAGCAGAGATAGCGTAATGAACACTGAAGCTTTCTTT. It is translated as CATSRDSVMNTEAFF.

This rearrangement joins TRBV9 to TRBJ2-7, with a possible D match to TRBD1 (6 bases). CDR3 length: 15 amino acids. Trimming pared 0 bases from V and 2 bases from J, leaving 12 bases between. Germline assignment: CDR1 SGDLS and CDR2 YYNGEE. CDR3 region: CASSVGPGATYEQYF. The CDR3 DNA follows: TGTGCCAGCAGCGTAGGTCCAGGGGCGACCTACGAGCAGTACTTC. Using reference TRBV9 and TRBJ2-7 for the parts outside the CDR3, the full variable domain is DSGVTQTPKHLITATGQRVTLRCSPRSGDLSVYWYQQSLDQGLQFLIQYYNGEERAKGNILERFSAQQFPDLHSELNLSSLELGDSALYFCASSVGPGATYEQYFGPGTRLTVT.

The rearrangement links TRBV5-1 to TRBJ2-1, with TRBD2 matching 10 bases. The CDR3 consists of 14 residues. With V trimmed by 1 base and J by 10 bases, 5 bases remained unmatched. Germline V gene sequence: CDR1 SGHRS, CDR2 YFSETQ. The CDR3 is CASSLPSGSLEQFF. In DNA, the CDR3 is TGCGCCAGCAGCTTGCCTAGCGGGAGTTTGGAGCAGTTCTTC. Full variable domain (remainder filled in from reference TRBV5-1 and TRBJ2-1): KAGVTQTPRYLIKTRGQQVTLSCSPISGHRSVSWYQQTPGQGLQFLFEYFSETQRNKGNFPGRFSGRQFSNSRSEMNVSTLELGDSALYLCASSLPSGSLEQFFGPGTRLTVL.

This chain links TRBV2 with TRBJ2-7; D call uncertain. Trimming pared 0 bases from V and 7 bases from J, leaving 13 bases between. The CDR3 extends over 14 amino acids. The germline gives CDR1 SNHLY, CDR2 FYNNEI. The CDR3 DNA follows: TGTGCCAGCAGTGAAGCGCACTCGCTCGGTGAGCAGTACTTC. It specifies CASSEAHSLGEQYF.

The rearrangement links TRBV9 to TRBJ2-3; 9 nucleotides match TRBD2. Germline-derived CDR1 and CDR2 are SGDLS and YYNGEE. The CDR3 spans 15 residues. J gave up 5 bases and V 2 bases, and 6 bases lay outside the gene matches. The CDR3 DNA reads as TGTGCCAGCAGCGTTAGCGGGAGTGGTATAGATACGCAGTATTTT. Protein sequence: CASSVSGSGIDTQYF.

This chain joins TRBV29-1 and TRBJ2-3, with TRBD2 identical over 11 bases. V shed 7 bases and J 3 bases; nucleotides not matched to a gene: 6. The germline gives CDR1 SQVTM, CDR2 ANQGSEA. The CDR3 covers 14 residues. Here the CDR3 reads CSDILAGVTDTQYF. CDR3 nucleotides: TGCAGCGATATACTAGCGGGAGTAACAGATACGCAGTATTTT.

The chain uses TRBV2 and TRBJ2-5; D may be TRBD1 (6 bases). The V gene lost 8 bases and the J gene lost 4 bases, with 20 bases spanning the gap. From germline, CDR1 is SNHLY and CDR2 FYNNEI. This CDR3 has 15 residues. The CDR3 region is CASRLRGGATETQYF. CDR3 nucleotides: TGTGCCAGCCGCCTCCGTGGGGGCGCCACAGAGACCCAGTACTTC.

This clone came up once. This sequence joins TRBV6-5 and TRBJ1-1; perhaps TRBD1 as D (5 bases). Germline CDR1 reads MNHEY; CDR2 reads SVGAGI. Trimming removed 0 bases from V and 7 bases from J, with 9 bases in between. There are 13 residues in the CDR3. CDR3 nucleotide sequence: TGTGCCAGCAGTTACTCGGGGCCCCGTGAAGCTTTCTTT. This gives the protein CASSYSGPREAFF.

The rearrangement joins TRBV11-3 to TRBJ2-1; the match to TRBD2 covers 7 bases. Germline V gene data show CDR1 as SGHNT and CDR2 as YENEEA. V trimming: 4 bases; J trimming: 4 bases; junction bases outside the gene matches: 10. The CDR3 covers 16 residues. CDR3 bases: TGTGCCAGCAGCTCCAGAACTAGCGCCCCTTACAATGAGCAGTTCTTC. Amino acid sequence: CASSSRTSAPYNEQFF.